This passage covers 18 T cell receptor beta chains from one sample sequenced in a study of identical twins. TCRdb reprocessed the 5' RACE reads via MiXCR and lists one record per CDR3 protein. The table records a few hundred thousand distinct CDR3 sequences, approximately 16% of them present only once. These same records also appear under a second study, on yellow fever vaccine responses in identical twins.

The specimen was CD4+ T cells sorted from blood. These receptors were obtained from a young woman in good health.

The V gene is TRBV12-3 or TRBV12-4, the J gene TRBJ1-2; no reliable D call. This CDR3 has 15 amino acids. V dropped 9 bases and J dropped 5 bases, with 22 bases sitting between them. This CDR3 is CASRIDTGFGYGYTF. Here the CDR3 DNA reads TGTGCCAGTAGGATTGACACCGGGTTCGGGTATGGCTACACCTTC.

The gene calls are TRBV20-1 and TRBJ1-5; D remains ambiguous. CDR1 and CDR2 from the germline V gene are DFQATT and SNEGSKA (reference sequence). V gave up 1 base and J gave up 0 bases, with 10 bases separating them. This CDR3 is built from 15 residues. CDR3 nucleotides: TGCAGTGCTAGAGGACGGGGTTATAGCAATCAGCCCCAGCATTTT. It codes for CSARGRGYSNQPQHF.

This clonotype was seen at least ten times. V usage is TRBV5-5 and J usage is TRBJ2-5, with 7 bases lining up with TRBD1. The V segment lost 1 base and the J segment 2 bases; nucleotides outside the gene matches: 5. Germline V gene sequence: CDR1 SGHKS, CDR2 YYEKEE (reference sequence). This CDR3 has 15 amino acids. The CDR3 DNA reads TGTGCCAGCAGCTTGCGGACAGGTATACAAGAGACCCAGTACTTC. It specifies CASSLRTGIQETQYF.

The chain is built from TRBV5-1 and TRBJ2-3; D possibly corresponds to TRBD2 (5 bases). The CDR3 runs 15 residues. Germline CDR1 SGHRS, CDR2 YFSETQ. V was shortened by 1 base and J by 0 bases, with 9 bases between the two germline ends. The DNA of the CDR3 is TGCGCCAGCAGCTTGAGTCGGACTAGCACAGATACGCAGTATTTT. Its translation is CASSLSRTSTDTQYF.

This clonotype was picked up a small number of times. The chain joins TRBV10-3 to TRBJ2-5, with D maybe TRBD2 (5 bases). V was shortened by 3 bases and J by 7 bases, with 9 bases between the two germline ends. The CDR3 loop spans 12 amino acids. Germline-derived CDR1 and CDR2 are ENHRY and SYGVKD. The CDR3 region is CAISELEGTQYF. The CDR3 nucleotides are TGTGCCATCAGTGAACTCGAGGGGACCCAGTACTTC.

This rearrangement joins TRBV7-7 to TRBJ2-1; D might be TRBD1 (5 bases). V was clipped by 7 bases and J by 5 bases, with 15 bases between them. The CDR3 sequence is 14 residues long. The germline V gene encodes CDR1 SSHAT and CDR2 FNYEAQ (reference sequence). The CDR3 coding sequence is TGTGCCAGCACCACCCAGACAGTAAACAATGAGCAGTTCTTC. It encodes CASTTQTVNNEQFF. The complete variable domain, with remaining parts taken from reference TRBV7-7 and TRBJ2-1, reads GAGVSQSPRYKVTKRGQDVTLRCDPISSHATLYWYQQALGQGPEFLTYFNYEAQPDKSGLPSDRFSAERPEGSISTLTIQRTEQRDSAMYRCASTTQTVNNEQFFGPGTRLTVL.

This clonotype was found a few times. This chain uses TRBV2 with TRBJ2-7, with TRBD1 identical over 7 bases. Looked up from germline, CDR1 is SNHLY and CDR2 is FYNNEI. The junction had 4 bases not matched to a gene; V was cut back by 3 bases and J by 2 bases. This CDR3 has 14 residues. As DNA, the CDR3 is TGTGCCAGCAGTGACGAGCAGGGGGCCTACGAGCAGTACTTC. Amino acids: CASSDEQGAYEQYF. Supplemented by reference TRBV2 and TRBJ2-7, the full variable domain reads EPEVTQTPSHQVTQMGQEVILRCVPISNHLYFYWYRQILGQKVEFLVSFYNNEISEKSEIFDDQFSVERPDGSNFTLKIRSTKLEDSAMYFCASSDEQGAYEQYFGPGTRLTVT.

The chain uses TRBV9 and TRBJ2-3, with unresolved D. Trimming cost V 0 bases and J 4 bases, with 9 bases left between them. Germline CDR1 and CDR2: SGDLS and YYNGEE. The CDR3 runs to 14 residues. The CDR3 DNA reads TGTGCCAGCAGCGTAGATAGTGTGTCAGATACGCAGTATTTT. This codes for CASSVDSVSDTQYF.

This clonotype has more than one count but fewer than ten. The V and J genes are TRBV5-1 and TRBJ1-2, with D unclear. Germline assignment: CDR1 SGHRS and CDR2 YFSETQ. The V gene lost 0 bases and the J gene lost 2 bases, with 11 bases spanning the gap. The CDR3 is 15 amino acids. CDR3 coding DNA: TGCGCCAGCAGCTTGGCTTACGGATCGAACTATGGCTACACCTTC. It is translated as CASSLAYGSNYGYTF.

The rearrangement links TRBV7-8 to TRBJ2-5; TRBD2 aligns across 8 bases. The CDR3 runs to 15 residues. The V gene end was trimmed by 5 bases and the J gene end by 2 bases; junction bases not matched to a gene: 7. Germline V CDR1 and CDR2: SGHVS, FQNEAQ. The CDR3 DNA follows: TGTGCCAGCAGCCAAGGGGCGGGGGGTCAAGAGACCCAGTACTTC. Amino acids: CASSQGAGGQETQYF.

This clonotype was counted a few times. The J gene is TRBJ2-1, the V gene TRBV5-5, with 7 bases lining up with TRBD2. CDR3 size: 16 residues. Germline CDR1 SGHKS, CDR2 YYEKEE (reference sequence). With V trimmed by 1 base and J by 0 bases, 4 bases remained unmatched. The CDR3 sequence: CASSLNLAVSYNEQFF. As DNA, the CDR3 is TGTGCCAGCAGCTTGAACCTAGCGGTCTCCTACAATGAGCAGTTCTTC.

The chain combines TRBV29-1 with TRBJ2-5; D perhaps matches TRBD2 (5 bases). CDR1 and CDR2 from the germline V gene are SQVTM and ANQGSEA. The CDR3 loop spans 13 amino acids. V was trimmed by 7 bases and J by 5 bases, leaving 17 bases between them. CDR3 coding DNA: TGCAGCGCCAAAGGCGGGCAGGCGGAGACCCAGTACTTC. Protein sequence: CSAKGGQAETQYF.

In this sample, this clonotype turned up many times. This chain connects TRBV15 to TRBJ2-1; 8 bases fit TRBD1. Per the germline V gene, CDR1 is LNHNV and CDR2 is YYDKDF (reference sequence). V dropped 5 bases and J dropped 0; count of bases not matched to a gene: 6. The CDR3 covers 16 residues. In DNA, the CDR3 is TGTGCCACCAGCGGCAGGACAGGGAGCTCCTACAATGAGCAGTTCTTC. Its protein product is CATSGRTGSSYNEQFF.

This clonotype was seen many times. The chain is built from TRBV5-1 and TRBJ2-3; TRBD2 matches 13 bases. In germline, CDR1 is SGHRS, CDR2 YFSETQ. V trimming: 4 bases; J trimming: 4 bases; junction bases outside the gene matches: 12. This CDR3 region has 18 residues. This chain's CDR3 is CASSPQTSGRSLSDTQYF. CDR3 DNA: TGCGCCAGCAGCCCCCAGACTAGCGGGAGGTCTCTCTCAGATACGCAGTATTTT.

This clonotype was picked up a small number of times. The chain has TRBV7-9 and TRBJ2-1; 8 bases align to TRBD2. J gave up 4 bases and V 10 bases, and 12 bases lay outside the gene matches. This CDR3 region has 15 residues. Germline CDR1 is SEHNR and CDR2 is FQNEAQ (reference sequence). The CDR3 sequence: CATSTSGSGYNEQFF. Here the CDR3 DNA reads TGTGCCACCTCGACAAGCGGGAGCGGTTACAATGAGCAGTTCTTC.

The V and J genes are TRBV20-1 and TRBJ2-7; D perhaps matches TRBD2 (5 bases). The V and J ends lost 0 bases and 0 bases respectively, with 15 bases between them. The germline gives CDR1 DFQATT, CDR2 SNEGSKA (reference sequence). The CDR3 has 16 amino acids. The CDR3 here is CSARDLLAGSSYEQYF. DNA for the CDR3: TGCAGTGCTAGAGATCTACTGGCGGGCAGCTCCTACGAGCAGTACTTC.

The chain carries TRBV20-1 and TRBJ2-3; the match to TRBD2 covers 8 bases. Germline CDR1 reads DFQATT; CDR2 reads SNEGSKA (reference sequence). The junction had 7 bases not matched to a gene; V was cut back by 3 bases and J by 2 bases. The CDR3 runs to 15 residues. The CDR3 nucleotides read TGCAGTGCTAGGCCGGGGGGGGGCTACACAGATACGCAGTATTTT. Amino acids: CSARPGGGYTDTQYF.

The chain has TRBV5-1 and TRBJ2-5; TRBD1 matches 8 bases. The germline gives CDR1 SGHRS, CDR2 YFSETQ. This CDR3 has 16 amino acids. With V trimmed by 3 bases and J by 2 bases, 9 bases remained unmatched. DNA of the CDR3: TGCGCCAGCAGCTGGGGGACAGGACCCCCGCAAGAGACCCAGTACTTC. This gives the protein CASSWGTGPPQETQYF.